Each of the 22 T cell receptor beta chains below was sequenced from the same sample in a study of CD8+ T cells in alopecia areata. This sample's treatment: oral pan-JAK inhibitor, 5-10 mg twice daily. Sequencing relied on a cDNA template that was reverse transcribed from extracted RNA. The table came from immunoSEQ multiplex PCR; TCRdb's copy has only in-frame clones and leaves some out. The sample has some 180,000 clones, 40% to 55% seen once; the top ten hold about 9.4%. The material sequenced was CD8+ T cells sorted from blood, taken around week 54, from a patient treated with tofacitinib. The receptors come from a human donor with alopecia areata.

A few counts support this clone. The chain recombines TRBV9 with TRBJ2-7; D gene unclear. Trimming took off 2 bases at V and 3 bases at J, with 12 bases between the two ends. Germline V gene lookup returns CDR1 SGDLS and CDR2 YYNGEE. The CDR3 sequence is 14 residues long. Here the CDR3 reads CASSVGGPDYEQYF. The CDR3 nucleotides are TGTGCCAGCAGCGTGGGCGGCCCAGACTACGAGCAGTACTTC. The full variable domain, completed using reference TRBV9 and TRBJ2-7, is DSGVTQTPKHLITATGQRVTLRCSPRSGDLSVYWYQQSLDQGLQFLIQYYNGEERAKGNILERFSAQQFPDLHSELNLSSLELGDSALYFCASSVGGPDYEQYFGPGTRLTVT.

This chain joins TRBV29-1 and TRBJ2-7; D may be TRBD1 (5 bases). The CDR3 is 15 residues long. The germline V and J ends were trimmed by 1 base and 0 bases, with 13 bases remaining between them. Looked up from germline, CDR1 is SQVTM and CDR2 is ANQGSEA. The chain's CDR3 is CSVEAKDSFSYEQYF. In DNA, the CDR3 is TGCAGCGTTGAAGCAAAAGACAGCTTCTCCTACGAGCAGTACTTC.

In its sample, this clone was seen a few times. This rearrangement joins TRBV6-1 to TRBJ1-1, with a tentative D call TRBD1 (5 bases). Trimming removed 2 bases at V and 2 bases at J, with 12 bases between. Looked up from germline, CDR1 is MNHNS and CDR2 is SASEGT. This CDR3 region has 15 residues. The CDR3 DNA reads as TGTGCCAGCAGTGAAAAGGGGACGGGTAACACTGAAGCTTTCTTT. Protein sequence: CASSEKGTGNTEAFF.

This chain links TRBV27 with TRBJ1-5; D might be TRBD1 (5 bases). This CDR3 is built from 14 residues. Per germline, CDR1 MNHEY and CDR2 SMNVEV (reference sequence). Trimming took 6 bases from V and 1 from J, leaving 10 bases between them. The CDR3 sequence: CASSQRGSNQPQHF. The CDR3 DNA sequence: TGTGCCAGCAGCCAACGGGGGAGCAATCAGCCCCAGCATTTT.

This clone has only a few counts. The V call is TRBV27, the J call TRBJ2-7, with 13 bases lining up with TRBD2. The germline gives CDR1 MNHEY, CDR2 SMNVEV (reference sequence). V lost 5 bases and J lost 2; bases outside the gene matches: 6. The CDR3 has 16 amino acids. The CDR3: CASSTITSGGAYEQYF. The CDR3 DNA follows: TGTGCCAGCAGTACCATCACTAGCGGGGGGGCCTACGAGCAGTACTTC.

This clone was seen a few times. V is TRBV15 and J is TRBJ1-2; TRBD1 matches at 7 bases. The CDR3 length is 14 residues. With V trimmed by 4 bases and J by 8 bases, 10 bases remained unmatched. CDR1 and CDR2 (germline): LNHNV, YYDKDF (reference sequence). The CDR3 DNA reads TGTGCCACCAGCAAAGACAGGGAGGTTGACGGCTACACCTTC. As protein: CATSKDREVDGYTF. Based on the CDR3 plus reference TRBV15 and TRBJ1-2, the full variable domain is DAMVIQNPRYQVTQFGKPVTLSCSQTLNHNVMYWYQQKSSQAPKLLFHYYDKDFNNEADTPDNFQSRRPNTSFCFLDIRSPGLGDTAMYLCATSKDREVDGYTFGSGTRLTVV.

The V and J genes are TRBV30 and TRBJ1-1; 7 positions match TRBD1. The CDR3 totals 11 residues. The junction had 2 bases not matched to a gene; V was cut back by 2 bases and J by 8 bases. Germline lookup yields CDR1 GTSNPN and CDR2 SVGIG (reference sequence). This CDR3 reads CAWSRGPEAFF. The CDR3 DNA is TGTGCCTGGAGTAGGGGGCCCGAAGCTTTCTTT.

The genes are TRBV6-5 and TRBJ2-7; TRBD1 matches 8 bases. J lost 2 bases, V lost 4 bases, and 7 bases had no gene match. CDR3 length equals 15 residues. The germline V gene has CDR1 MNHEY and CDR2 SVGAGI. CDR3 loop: CASSSYRGVPYEQYF. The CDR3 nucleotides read TGTGCCAGCAGTTCCTACAGGGGGGTCCCCTACGAGCAGTACTTC.

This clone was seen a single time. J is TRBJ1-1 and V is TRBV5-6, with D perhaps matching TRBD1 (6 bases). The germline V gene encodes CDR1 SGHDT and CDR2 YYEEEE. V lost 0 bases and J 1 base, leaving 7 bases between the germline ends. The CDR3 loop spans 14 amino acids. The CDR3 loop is CASSLEGENTEAFF. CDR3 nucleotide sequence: TGTGCCAGCAGCTTGGAGGGGGAGAACACTGAAGCTTTCTTT.

The CDR3 DNA reads TGTGCCTGGAGTCAGTTTGGGGACAGGAACACCGGGGAGCTGTTTTTT. Translating gives CAWSQFGDRNTGELFF. The chain is built from TRBV30 and TRBJ2-2, with TRBD1 identical over 7 bases. The CDR3 covers 16 residues. The V gene's germline CDR1 is GTSNPN and CDR2 SVGIG (reference sequence). Losses at the gene ends were 2 bases for V and 1 base for J; bases not matched to a gene: 7. The full variable domain, completed using reference TRBV30 and TRBJ2-2, is SQTIHQWPATLVQPVGSPLSLECTVEGTSNPNLYWYRQAAGRGLQLLFYSVGIGQISSEVPQNLSASRPQDRQFILSSKKLLLSDSGFYLCAWSQFGDRNTGELFFGEGSRLTVL.

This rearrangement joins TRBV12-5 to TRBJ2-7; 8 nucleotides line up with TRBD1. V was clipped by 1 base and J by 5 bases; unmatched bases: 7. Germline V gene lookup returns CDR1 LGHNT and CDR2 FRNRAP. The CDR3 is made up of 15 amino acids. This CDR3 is CASGLAQGALHEQYF. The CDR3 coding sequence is TGTGCTAGTGGTTTGGCCCAGGGGGCGCTGCACGAGCAGTACTTC.

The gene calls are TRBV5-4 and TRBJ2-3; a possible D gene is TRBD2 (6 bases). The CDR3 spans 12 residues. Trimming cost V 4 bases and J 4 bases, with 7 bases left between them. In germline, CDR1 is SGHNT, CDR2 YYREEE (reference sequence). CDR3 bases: TGTGCCAGCAGCCGCGGGGCAGATACGCAGTATTTT. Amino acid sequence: CASSRGADTQYF.

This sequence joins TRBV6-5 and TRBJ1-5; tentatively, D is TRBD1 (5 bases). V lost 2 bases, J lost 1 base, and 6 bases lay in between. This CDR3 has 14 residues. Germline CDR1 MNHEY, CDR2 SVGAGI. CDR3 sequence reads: CASSYGGSNQPQHF. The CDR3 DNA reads TGTGCCAGCAGTTACGGGGGGAGCAATCAGCCCCAGCATTTT.

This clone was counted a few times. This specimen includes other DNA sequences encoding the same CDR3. CDR3 sequence: CATSRDRQNYEQYF. In DNA form, the CDR3 reads TGTGCCACCAGCAGAGATAGGCAGAACTACGAGCAGTACTTC. V usage is TRBV15 and J usage is TRBJ2-7; D not certain. The germline V and J ends were trimmed by 0 bases and 3 bases, with 9 bases remaining between them. The CDR3 totals 14 residues. Looked up from germline, CDR1 is LNHNV and CDR2 is YYDKDF (reference sequence).

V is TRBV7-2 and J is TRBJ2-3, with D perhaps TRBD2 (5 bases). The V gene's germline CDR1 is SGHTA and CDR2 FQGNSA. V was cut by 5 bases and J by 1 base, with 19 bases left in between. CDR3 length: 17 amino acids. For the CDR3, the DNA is TGTGCCAGCAGCCGACGCGGGCGAGGCACGCGCACAGATACGCAGTATTTT. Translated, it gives CASSRRGRGTRTDTQYF. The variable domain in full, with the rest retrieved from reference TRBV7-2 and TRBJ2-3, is GAGVSQSPSNKVTEKGKDVELRCDPISGHTALYWYRQSLGQGLEFLIYFQGNSAPDKSGLPSDRFSAERTGGSVSTLTIQRTQQEDSAVYLCASSRRGRGTRTDTQYFGPGTRLTVL.

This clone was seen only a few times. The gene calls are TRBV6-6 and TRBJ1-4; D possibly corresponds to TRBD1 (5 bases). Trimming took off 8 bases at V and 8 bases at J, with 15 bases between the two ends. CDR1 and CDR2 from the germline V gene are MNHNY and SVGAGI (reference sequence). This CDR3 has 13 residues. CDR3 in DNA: TGTGCCAGCGGGGGACCCTCGAGGGAAAAACTGTTTTTT. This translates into CASGGPSREKLFF.

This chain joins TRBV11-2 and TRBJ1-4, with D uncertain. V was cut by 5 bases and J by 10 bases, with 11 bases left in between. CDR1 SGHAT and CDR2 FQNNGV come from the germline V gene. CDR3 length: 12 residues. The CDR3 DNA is TGTGCCAGCAGCCCAGCGGGGTTAAAACTGTTTTTT. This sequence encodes CASSPAGLKLFF.

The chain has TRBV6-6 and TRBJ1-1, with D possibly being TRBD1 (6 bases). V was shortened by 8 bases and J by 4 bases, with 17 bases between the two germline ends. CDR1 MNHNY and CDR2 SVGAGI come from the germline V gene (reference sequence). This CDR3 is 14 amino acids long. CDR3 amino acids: CASLTGSGSTEAFF. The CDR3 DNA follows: TGTGCCAGCCTGACAGGATCGGGGAGCACTGAAGCTTTCTTT.

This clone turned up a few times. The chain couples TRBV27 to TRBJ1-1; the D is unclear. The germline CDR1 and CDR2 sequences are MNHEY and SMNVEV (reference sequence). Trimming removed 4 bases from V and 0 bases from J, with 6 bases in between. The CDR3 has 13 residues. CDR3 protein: CASSWLVNTEAFF. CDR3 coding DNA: TGTGCCAGCAGTTGGTTGGTGAACACTGAAGCTTTCTTT.

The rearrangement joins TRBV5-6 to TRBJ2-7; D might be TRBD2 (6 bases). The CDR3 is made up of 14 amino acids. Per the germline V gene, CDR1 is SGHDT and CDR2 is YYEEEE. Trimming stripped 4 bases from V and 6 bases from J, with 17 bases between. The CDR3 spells CASSPDVGSGEQYF. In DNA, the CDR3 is TGTGCCAGCAGCCCCGACGTAGGTAGCGGCGAGCAGTACTTC.

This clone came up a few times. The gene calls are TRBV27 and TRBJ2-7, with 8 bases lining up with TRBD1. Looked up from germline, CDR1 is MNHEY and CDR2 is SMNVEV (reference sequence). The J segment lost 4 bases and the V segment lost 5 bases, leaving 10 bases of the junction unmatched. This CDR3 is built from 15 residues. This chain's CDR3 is CASSPTGGMGYEQYF. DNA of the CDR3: TGTGCCAGCAGTCCCACAGGGGGGATGGGTTACGAGCAGTACTTC.

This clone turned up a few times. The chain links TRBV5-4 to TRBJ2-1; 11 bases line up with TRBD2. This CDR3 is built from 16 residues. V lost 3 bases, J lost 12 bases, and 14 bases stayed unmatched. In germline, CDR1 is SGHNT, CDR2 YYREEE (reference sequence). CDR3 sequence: CASSSTSGAPSGGQFF. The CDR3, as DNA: TGTGCCAGCAGCTCGACTAGCGGGGCGCCCTCGGGTGGGCAGTTCTTC.